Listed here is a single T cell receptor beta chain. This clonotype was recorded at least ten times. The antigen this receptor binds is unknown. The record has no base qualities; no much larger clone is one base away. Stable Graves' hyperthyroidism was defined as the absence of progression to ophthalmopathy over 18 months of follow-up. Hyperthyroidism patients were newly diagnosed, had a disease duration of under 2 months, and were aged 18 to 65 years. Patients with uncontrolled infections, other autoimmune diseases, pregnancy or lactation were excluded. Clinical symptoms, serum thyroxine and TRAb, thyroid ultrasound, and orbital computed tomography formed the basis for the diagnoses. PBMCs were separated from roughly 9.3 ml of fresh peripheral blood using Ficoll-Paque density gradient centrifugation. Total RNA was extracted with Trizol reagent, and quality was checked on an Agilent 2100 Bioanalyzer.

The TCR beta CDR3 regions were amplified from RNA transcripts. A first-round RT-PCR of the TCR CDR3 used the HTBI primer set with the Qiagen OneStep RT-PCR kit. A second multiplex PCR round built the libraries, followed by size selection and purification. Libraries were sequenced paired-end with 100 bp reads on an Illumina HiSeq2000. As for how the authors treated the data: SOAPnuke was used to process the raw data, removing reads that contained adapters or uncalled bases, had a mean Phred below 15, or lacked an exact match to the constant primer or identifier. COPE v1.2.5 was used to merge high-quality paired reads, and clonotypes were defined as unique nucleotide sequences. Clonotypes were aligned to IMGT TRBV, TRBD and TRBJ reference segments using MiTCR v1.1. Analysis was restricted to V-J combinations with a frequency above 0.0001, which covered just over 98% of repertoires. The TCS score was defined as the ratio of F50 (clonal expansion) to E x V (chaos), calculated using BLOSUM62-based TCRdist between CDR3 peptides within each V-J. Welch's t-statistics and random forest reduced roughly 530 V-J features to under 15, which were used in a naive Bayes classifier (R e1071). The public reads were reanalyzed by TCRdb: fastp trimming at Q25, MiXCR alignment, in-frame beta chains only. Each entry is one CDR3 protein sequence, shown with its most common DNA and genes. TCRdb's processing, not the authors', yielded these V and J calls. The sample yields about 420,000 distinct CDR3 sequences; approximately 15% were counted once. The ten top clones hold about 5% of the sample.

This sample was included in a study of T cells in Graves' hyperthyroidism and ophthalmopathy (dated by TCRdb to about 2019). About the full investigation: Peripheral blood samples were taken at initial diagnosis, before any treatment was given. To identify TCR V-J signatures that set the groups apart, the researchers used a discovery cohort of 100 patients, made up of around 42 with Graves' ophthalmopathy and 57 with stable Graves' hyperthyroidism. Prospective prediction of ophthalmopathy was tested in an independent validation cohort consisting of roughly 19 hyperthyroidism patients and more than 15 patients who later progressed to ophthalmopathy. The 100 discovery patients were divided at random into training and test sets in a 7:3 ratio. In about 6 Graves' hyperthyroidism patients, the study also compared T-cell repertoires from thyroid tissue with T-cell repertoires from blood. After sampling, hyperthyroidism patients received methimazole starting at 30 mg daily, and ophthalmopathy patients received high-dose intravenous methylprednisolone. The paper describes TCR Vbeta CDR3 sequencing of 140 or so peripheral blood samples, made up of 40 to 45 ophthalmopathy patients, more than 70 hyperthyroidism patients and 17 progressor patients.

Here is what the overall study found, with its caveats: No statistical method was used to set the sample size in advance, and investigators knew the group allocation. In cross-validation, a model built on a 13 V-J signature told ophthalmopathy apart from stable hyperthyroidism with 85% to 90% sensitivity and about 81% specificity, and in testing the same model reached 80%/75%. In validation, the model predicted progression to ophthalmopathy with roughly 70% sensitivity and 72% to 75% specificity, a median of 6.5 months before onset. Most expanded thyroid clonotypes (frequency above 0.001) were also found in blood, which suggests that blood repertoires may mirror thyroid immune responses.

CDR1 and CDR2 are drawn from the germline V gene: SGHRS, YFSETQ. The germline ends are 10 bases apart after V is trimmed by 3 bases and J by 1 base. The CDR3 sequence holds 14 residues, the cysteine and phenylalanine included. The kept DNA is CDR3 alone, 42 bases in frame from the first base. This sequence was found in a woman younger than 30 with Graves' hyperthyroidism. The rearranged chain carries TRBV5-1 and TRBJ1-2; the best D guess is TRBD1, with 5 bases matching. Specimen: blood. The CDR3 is CASSYGAVNYGYTF. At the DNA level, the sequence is TGCGCCAGCAGCTACGGGGCGGTTAACTATGGCTACACCTTC.